This T cell receptor (beta chain) emerged from a study of T-cell reconstitution after alpha-beta-depleted transplantation in children. Points from the study as a whole: Surviving recipient T cells and thymic progenitors accounted for the high day-60 TCRbeta diversity observed in some patients. Most T-cell counts and diversity one year after the transplant came from T cells that were newly produced. After transplant, at about two months, alpha-beta T cells were reportedly derived from several hundred expanded graft clones.

Molecular barcoding with unique molecular identifiers was used for the TCRbeta library. TCRdb analysed the PCR reads with MiXCR anew, one entry per CDR3 protein. In the table there are more than 200,000 distinct CDR3 sequences, under 30% of which are singletons. A note on this clonotype: Its antigen is unidentified.

The CDR3 covers 12 residues. CDR1 ENHRY and CDR2 SYGVKD come from the germline V gene. V shed 4 bases and J shed 3 bases, with 6 bases lying between them. This chain uses TRBV10-3 with TRBJ1-2; D gene uncertain. The specimen was PBMCs, collected before TCRalphabeta/CD19-depleted stem cell transplant. This sequence originates from a girl under 10 years old with Fanconi anemia, due to receive a stem cell transplant. This CDR3 reads CAISAGDYGYTF. DNA of the CDR3: TGTGCCATCAGTGCGGGAGACTATGGCTACACCTTC.